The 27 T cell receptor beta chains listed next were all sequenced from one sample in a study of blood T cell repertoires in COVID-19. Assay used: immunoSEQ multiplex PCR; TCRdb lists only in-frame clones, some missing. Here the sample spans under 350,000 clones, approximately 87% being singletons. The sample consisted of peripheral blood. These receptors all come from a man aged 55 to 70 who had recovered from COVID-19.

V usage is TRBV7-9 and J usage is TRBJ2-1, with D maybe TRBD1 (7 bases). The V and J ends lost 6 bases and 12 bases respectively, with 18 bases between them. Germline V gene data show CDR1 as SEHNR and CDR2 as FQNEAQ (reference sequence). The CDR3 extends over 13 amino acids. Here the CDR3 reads CASSPQGRRGQFF. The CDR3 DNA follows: TGTGCCAGCAGTCCACAGGGGAGGCGCGGGCAGTTCTTC.

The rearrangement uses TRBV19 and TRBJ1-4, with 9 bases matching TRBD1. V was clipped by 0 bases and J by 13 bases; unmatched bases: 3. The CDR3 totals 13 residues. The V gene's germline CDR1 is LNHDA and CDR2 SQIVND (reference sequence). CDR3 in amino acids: CASSIDGTGPLFF. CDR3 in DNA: TGTGCCAGTAGTATAGATGGGACAGGGCCACTGTTTTTT.

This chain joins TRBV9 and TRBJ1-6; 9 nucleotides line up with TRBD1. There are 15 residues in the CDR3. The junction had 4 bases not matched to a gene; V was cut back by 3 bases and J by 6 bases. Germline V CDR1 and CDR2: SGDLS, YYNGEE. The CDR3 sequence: CASSDRGRSNSPLHF. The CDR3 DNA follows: TGTGCCAGCAGCGACAGGGGGCGTAGTAATTCACCCCTCCACTTT.

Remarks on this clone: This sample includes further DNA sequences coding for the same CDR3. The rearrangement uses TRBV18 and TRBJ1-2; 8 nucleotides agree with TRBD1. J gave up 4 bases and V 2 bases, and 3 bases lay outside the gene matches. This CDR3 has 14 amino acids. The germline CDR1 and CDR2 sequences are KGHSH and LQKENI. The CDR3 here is CASSPGQGGYGYTF. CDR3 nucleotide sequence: TGTGCCAGCTCACCAGGACAGGGAGGCTATGGCTACACCTTC.

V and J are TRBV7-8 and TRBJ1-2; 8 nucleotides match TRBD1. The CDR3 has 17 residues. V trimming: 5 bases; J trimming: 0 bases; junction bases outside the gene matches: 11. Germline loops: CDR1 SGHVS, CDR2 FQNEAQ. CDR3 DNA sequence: TGTGCCAGCAGCCCCAGGACAGGGTCAGCAGCTAACTATGGCTACACCTTC. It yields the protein CASSPRTGSAANYGYTF.

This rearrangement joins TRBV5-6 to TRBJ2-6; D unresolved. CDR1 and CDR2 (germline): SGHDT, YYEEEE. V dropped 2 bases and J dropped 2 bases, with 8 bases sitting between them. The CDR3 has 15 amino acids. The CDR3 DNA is TGTGCCAGCAGCTTTCGAGGCACTGGGGCCAACGTCCTGACTTTC. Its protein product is CASSFRGTGANVLTF.

This chain's CDR3 is CASSIGVFGPQHF. CDR3 in DNA: TGTGCCAGTAGTATCGGGGTTTTTGGGCCCCAGCATTTT. This rearrangement joins TRBV19 to TRBJ1-5; no clear D gene. The germline CDR1 and CDR2 sequences are LNHDA and SQIVND (reference sequence). V lost 3 bases, J lost 9 bases, and 12 bases lay in between. The CDR3 is made up of 13 amino acids.

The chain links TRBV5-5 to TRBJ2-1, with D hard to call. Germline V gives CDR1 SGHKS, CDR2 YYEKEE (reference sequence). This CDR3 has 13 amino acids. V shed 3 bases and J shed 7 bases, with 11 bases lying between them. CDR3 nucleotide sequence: TGTGCCAGCAGCTCGGTCATAGCAAATGAGCAGTTCTTC. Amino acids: CASSSVIANEQFF.

The CDR3 sequence is CASSREAFF. Here the CDR3 DNA reads TGTGCCAGCAGCCGGGAAGCTTTCTTT. This chain links TRBV6-9 with TRBJ1-1; D is undetermined. Trimming cost V 6 bases and J 8 bases, with 4 bases left between them. The CDR3 has 9 amino acids. The germline gives CDR1 MNHGY, CDR2 SVAAGI.

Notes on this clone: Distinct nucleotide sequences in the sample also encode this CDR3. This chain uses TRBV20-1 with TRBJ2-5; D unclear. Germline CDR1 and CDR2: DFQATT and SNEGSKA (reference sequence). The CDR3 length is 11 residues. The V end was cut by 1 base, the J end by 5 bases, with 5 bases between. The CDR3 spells CSARAGETQYF. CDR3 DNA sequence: TGCAGTGCTAGAGCCGGGGAGACCCAGTACTTC.

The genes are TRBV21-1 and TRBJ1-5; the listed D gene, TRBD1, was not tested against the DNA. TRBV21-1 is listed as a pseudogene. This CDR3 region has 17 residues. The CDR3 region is CASSKGGQPYSNQPQHF. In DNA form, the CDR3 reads TGTGCCAGCAGCAAAGGGGGACAGCCTTATAGCAATCAGCCCCAGCATTTT.

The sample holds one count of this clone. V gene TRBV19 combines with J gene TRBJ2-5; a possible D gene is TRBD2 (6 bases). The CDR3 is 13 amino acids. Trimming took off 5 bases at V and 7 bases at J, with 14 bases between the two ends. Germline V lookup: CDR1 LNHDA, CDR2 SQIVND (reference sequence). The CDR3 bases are TGTGCCAGTAGTTCGTCGGGGGTGGGGACCCAGTACTTC. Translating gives CASSSSGVGTQYF.

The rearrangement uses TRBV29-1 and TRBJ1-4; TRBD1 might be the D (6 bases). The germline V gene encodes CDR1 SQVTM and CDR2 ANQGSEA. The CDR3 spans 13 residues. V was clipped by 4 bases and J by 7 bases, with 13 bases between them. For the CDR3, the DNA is TGCAGCGTTGTTGGTCAGGGGATTGAAAAACTGTTTTTT. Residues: CSVVGQGIEKLFF.

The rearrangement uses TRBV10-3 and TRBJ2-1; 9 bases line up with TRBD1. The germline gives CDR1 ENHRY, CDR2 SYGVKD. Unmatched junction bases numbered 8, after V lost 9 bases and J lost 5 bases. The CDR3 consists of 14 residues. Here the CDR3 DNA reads TGTGCCATTAAAACAGGGGGCGAGAACAATGAGCAGTTCTTC. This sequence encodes CAIKTGGENNEQFF.

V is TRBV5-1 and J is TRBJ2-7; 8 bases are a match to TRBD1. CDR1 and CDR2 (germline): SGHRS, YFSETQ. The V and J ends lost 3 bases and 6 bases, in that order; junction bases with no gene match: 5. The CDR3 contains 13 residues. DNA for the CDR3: TGCGCCAGCAGCTCAGGGACAGGCCGCGAGCAGTACTTC. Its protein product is CASSSGTGREQYF.

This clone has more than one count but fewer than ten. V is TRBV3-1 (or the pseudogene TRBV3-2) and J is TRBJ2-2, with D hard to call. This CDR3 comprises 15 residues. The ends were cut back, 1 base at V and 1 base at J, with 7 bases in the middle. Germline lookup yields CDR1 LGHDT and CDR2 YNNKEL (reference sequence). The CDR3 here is CASSQGPWNTGELFF. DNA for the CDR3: TGTGCCAGCAGCCAAGGTCCCTGGAACACCGGGGAGCTGTTTTTT.

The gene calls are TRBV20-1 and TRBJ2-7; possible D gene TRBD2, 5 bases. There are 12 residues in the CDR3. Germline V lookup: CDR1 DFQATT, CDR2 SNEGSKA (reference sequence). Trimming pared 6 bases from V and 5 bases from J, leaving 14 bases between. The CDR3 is CSASTPRDEQYF. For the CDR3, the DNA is TGCAGTGCCAGTACCCCGCGGGACGAGCAGTACTTC.

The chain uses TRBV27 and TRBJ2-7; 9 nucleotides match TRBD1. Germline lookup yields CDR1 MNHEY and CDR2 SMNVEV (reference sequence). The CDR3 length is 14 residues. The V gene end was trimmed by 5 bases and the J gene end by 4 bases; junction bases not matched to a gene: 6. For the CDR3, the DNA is TGTGCCAGCAGTCCGGGACAGGGTTTTTACGAGCAGTACTTC. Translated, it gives CASSPGQGFYEQYF.

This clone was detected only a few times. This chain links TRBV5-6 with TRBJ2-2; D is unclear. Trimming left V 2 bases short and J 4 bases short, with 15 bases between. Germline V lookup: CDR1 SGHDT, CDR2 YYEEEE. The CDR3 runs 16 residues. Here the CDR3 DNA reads TGTGCCAGCAGCTTCCTGACACCGCTGGGCACCGGGGAGCTGTTTTTT. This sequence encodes CASSFLTPLGTGELFF.

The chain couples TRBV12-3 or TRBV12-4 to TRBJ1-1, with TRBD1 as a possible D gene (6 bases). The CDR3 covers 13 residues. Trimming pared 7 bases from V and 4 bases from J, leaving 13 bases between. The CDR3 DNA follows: TGTGCCAGCACTGGAGGGGGGGGCACTGAAGCTTTCTTT. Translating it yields CASTGGGGTEAFF.

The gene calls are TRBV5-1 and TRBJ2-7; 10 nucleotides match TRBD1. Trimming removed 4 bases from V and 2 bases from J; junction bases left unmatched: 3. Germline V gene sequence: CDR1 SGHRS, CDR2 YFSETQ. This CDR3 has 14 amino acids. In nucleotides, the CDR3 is TGCGCCAGCAGCCCGGACAGGGGGGCCTACGAGCAGTACTTC. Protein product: CASSPDRGAYEQYF.

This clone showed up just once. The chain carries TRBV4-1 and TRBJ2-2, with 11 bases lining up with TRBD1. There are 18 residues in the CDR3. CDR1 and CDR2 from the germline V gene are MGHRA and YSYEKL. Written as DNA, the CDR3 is TGCCCCCCCAGCCAAAACCCCGGGACAGGGGGGGGGACCGGGGAGCTGTTTTTT. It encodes CPPSQNPGTGGGTGELFF.

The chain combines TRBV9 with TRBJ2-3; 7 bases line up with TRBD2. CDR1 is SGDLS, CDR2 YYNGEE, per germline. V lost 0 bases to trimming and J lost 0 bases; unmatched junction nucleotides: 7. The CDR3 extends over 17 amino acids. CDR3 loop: CASSVGGGTTSTDTQYF. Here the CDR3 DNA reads TGTGCCAGCAGCGTAGGTGGGGGGACTACTAGCACAGATACGCAGTATTTT.

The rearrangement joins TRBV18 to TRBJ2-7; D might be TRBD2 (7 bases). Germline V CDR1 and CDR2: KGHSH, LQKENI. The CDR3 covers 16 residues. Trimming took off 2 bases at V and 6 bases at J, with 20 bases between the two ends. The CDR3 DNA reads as TGTGCCAGCTCACCAGCGGGGGCGGGTTTTTTGGGCGAGCAGTACTTC. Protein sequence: CASSPAGAGFLGEQYF.

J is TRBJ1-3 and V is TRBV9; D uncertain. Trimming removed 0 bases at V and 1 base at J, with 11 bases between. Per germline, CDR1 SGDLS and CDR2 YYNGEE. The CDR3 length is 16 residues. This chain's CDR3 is CASSVAGVTSGNTIYF. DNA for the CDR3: TGTGCCAGCAGCGTAGCTGGCGTGACTTCTGGAAACACCATATATTTT.

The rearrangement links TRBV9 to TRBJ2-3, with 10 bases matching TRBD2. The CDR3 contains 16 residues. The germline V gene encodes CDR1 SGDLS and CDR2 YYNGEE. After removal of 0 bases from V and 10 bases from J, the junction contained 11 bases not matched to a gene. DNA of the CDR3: TGTGCCAGCAGCGTAGCTACCCTAGCGGGAGAGGTATCGCAGTATTTT. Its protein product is CASSVATLAGEVSQYF.

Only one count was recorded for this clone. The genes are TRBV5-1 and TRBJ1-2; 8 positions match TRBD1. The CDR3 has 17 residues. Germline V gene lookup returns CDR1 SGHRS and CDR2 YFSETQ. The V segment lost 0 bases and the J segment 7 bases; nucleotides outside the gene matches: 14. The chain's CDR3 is CASSLGDAGQGHFGYTF. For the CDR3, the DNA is TGCGCCAGCAGCTTGGGGGACGCAGGACAGGGTCATTTTGGCTACACCTTC.